This T cell receptor beta chain was recovered during a study of T-cell memory formation after mild COVID-19. This clonotype was recorded at least ten times. MiXCR, applied by TCRdb to the 5' RACE reads, yields one record per CDR3 protein. The data contain over 120,000 distinct CDR3 sequences, 6% to 6.5% of them singletons. CDR1 is SGHRS and CDR2 is YFSETQ in the germline V gene. The CDR3 sequence is 15 residues long. The V gene end was trimmed by 4 bases and the J gene end by 4 bases; junction bases not matched to a gene: 11. This chain uses TRBV5-1 with TRBJ2-7; 7 positions match TRBD2. The sample was PBMCs or a T cell subset sorted from them (not recorded which). This TCR was sampled from an adult woman who had mild COVID-19 (a few samples of this study predate the infection). Cell type and time point are not known. The CDR3 is CASSPGPGGSYEQYF. CDR3 DNA sequence: TGCGCCAGCAGCCCGGGGCCGGGGGGATCATACGAGCAGTACTTC.